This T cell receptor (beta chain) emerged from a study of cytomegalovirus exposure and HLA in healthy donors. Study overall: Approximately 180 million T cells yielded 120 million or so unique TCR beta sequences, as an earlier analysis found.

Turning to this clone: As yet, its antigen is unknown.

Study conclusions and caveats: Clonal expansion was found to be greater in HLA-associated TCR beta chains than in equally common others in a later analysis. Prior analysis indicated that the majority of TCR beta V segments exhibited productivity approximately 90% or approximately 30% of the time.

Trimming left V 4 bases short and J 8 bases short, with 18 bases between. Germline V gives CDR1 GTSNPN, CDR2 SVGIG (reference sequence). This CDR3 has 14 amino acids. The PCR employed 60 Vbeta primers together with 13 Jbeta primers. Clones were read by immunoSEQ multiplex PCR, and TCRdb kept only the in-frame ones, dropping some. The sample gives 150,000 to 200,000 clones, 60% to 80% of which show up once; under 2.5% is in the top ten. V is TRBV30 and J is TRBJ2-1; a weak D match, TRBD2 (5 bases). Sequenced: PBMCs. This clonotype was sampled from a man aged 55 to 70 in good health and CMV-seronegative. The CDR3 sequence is CAWKEDSMYYEQFF. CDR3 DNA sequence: TGTGCCTGGAAAGAGGACTCCATGTATTATGAGCAGTTCTTC.